This TCR beta chain was identified during a study of T-cell memory formation after mild COVID-19. The authors produced TCR alpha and TCR beta cDNA libraries with sample barcodes and UMIs by 5'RACE using constant-segment primers. TCRdb analysed the 5' RACE reads with MiXCR anew, one entry per CDR3 protein. Seen here are 270,000 or so distinct CDR3 sequences, around 17% observed once, and the top ten hold roughly a fifth. Study observations and caveats: Contracting clones, day 15 to 85, had balanced CD4/CD8, and later expanders favored CD4+.

This CDR3 is built from 13 residues. Looked up from germline, CDR1 is SGDLS and CDR2 is YYNGEE. On this clonotype: The target antigen is unknown. A junction boundary mismatches the germline segment, possibly from a read error.

Sequenced sample: PBMCs or a T cell subset sorted from them (not recorded which). The TCR sequence derives from a man between 18 and 35 years old who had mild COVID-19 (a few samples of this study predate the infection). Cell type and time point are not known. This chain connects TRBV9 to TRBJ2-2; D gene unclear. Here the CDR3 reads CASIVEVAGELFF. The CDR3 bases are TGTGCCAGCATCGTAGAGGTAGCCGGGGAGCTGTTTTTT.